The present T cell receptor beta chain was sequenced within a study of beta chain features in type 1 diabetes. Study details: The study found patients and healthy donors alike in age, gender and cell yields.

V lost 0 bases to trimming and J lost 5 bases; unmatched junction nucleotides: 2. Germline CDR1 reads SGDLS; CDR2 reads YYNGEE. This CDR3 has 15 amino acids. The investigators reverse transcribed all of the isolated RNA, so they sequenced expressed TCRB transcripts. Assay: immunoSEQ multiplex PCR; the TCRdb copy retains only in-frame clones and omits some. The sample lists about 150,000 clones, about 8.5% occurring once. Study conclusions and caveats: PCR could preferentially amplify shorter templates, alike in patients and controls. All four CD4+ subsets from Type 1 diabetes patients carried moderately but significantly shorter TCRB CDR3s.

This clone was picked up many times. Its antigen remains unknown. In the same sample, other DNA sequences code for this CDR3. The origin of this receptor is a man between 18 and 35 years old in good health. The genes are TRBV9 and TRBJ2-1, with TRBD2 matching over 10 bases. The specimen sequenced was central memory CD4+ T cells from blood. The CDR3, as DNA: TGTGCCAGCAGCGTAGTAGCGGGAGGCGACAATGAGCAGTTCTTC. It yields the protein CASSVVAGGDNEQFF.